A single sample gave rise to the 3 T cell receptor beta chains below, sequenced in a study of blood T cell repertoires in COVID-19. Clones were read by immunoSEQ multiplex PCR, and TCRdb kept only the in-frame ones, dropping some. The repertoire includes around 150,000 clones, 84% of them detected once, and roughly 2% sits in the top ten. Sequences were obtained from peripheral blood. All receptors derive from a man in his 70s with acute or convalescent COVID-19.

This CDR3 reads CASSPSDRYSSPLHF. CDR3 DNA: TGTGCCAGCAGTCCTTCAGACAGGTACAGTTCACCCCTCCACTTT. V usage is TRBV6-5 and J usage is TRBJ1-6, with a weak D call TRBD1 (6 bases). The V gene's germline CDR1 is MNHEY and CDR2 SVGAGI. The CDR3 runs to 15 residues. Trimming shortened V by 5 bases and J by 9 bases, and 17 bases separated the two germline ends.

J is TRBJ1-5 and V is TRBV28; D is perhaps TRBD1 (5 bases). Trimming removed 4 bases from V and 4 bases from J, with 20 bases in between. The CDR3 runs 17 residues. The germline V gene has CDR1 MDHEN and CDR2 SYDVKM. CDR3: CASSSRRRGGTNQPQHF. CDR3 nucleotides: TGTGCCAGCAGTTCCCGCCGTCGCGGGGGAACGAATCAGCCCCAGCATTTT.

This chain links TRBV11-1 with TRBJ2-7; perhaps TRBD1 as D (5 bases). There are 13 residues in the CDR3. The V end lost 4 bases, the J end lost 2 bases, and 9 bases lay between the germline ends. The germline CDR1 and CDR2 sequences are SGHAT and FQDESV (reference sequence). CDR3 coding DNA: TGTGCCAGCAGCTCAGGGAATCCCTACGAGCAGTACTTC. It translates to CASSSGNPYEQYF.